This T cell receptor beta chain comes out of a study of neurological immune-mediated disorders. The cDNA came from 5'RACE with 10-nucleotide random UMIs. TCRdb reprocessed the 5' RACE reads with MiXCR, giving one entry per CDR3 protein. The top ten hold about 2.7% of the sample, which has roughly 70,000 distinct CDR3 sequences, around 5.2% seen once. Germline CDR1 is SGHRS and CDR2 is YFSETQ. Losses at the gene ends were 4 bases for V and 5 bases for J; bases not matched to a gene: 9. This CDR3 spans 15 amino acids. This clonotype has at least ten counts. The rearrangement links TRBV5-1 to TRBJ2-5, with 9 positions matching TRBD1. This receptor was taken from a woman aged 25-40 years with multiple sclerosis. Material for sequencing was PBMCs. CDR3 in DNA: TGCGCCAGCAGCCGAGGGACAGGGTCGGGGGAGACCCAGTACTTC. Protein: CASSRGTGSGETQYF.